The 16 T cell receptor beta chains below come from one sample, sequenced in a study of cytomegalovirus exposure and HLA in healthy donors. With 60 Vbeta and 13 Jbeta primers, the PCR was carried out. Data came from immunoSEQ multiplex PCR; TCRdb stores just in-frame clones and leaves some out. The sample lists 55,000 to 85,000 clones, about four fifths seen once, with about 8% in the top ten. The specimen was PBMCs. These receptors were taken from a man aged 18 to 29 in good health and CMV-seropositive.

This clone has only one observation. The chain has TRBV29-1 and TRBJ1-1, with D perhaps TRBD1 (6 bases). CDR3 length: 13 residues. Trimming took 7 bases from V and 5 from J, leaving 17 bases between them. From germline, CDR1 is SQVTM and CDR2 ANQGSEA. Here the CDR3 reads CSGTGLGATEAFF. As DNA, the CDR3 is TGCAGCGGAACAGGGTTGGGCGCGACTGAAGCTTTCTTT. The whole variable domain, remainder taken from reference TRBV29-1 and TRBJ1-1, is SAVISQKPSRDICQRGTSLTIQCQVDSQVTMMFWYRQQPGQSLTLIATANQGSEATYESGFVIDKFPISRPNLTFSTLTVSNMSPEDSSIYLCSGTGLGATEAFFGQGTRLTVV.

The chain recombines TRBV30 with TRBJ1-3; D is uncertain. Germline lookup yields CDR1 GTSNPN and CDR2 SVGIG (reference sequence). The CDR3 spans 13 residues. This CDR3 is CAIDGISGNTIYF. The CDR3 DNA follows: TGTGCGATTGACGGGATTTCTGGAAACACCATATATTTT.

The chain joins TRBV30 to TRBJ2-7, with 13 bases aligning to TRBD2. Unmatched junction bases numbered 11, after V lost 4 bases and J lost 2 bases. The germline V gene has CDR1 GTSNPN and CDR2 SVGIG (reference sequence). CDR3 length: 17 residues. CDR3 nucleotides: TGTGCCTGGACCAACCAAAGAACTAGCGGGAGGGCCTACGAGCAGTACTTC. Translating gives CAWTNQRTSGRAYEQYF.

This clone was recorded only once. The rearrangement joins TRBV6-1 to TRBJ1-5, with D maybe TRBD1 (6 bases). This CDR3 contains 14 residues. Trimming removed 5 bases at V and 4 bases at J, with 12 bases between. Germline V lookup: CDR1 MNHNS, CDR2 SASEGT. This chain's CDR3 is CASSPRDINQPQHF. The CDR3, as DNA: TGTGCCAGCAGTCCCCGGGACATAAATCAGCCCCAGCATTTT.

V gene TRBV11-2 combines with J gene TRBJ2-7, with 7 nucleotides matching TRBD2. Trimming took 1 base from V and 2 from J; bases not matched to a gene: 2. Per the germline V gene, CDR1 is SGHAT and CDR2 is FQNNGV. This CDR3 region has 14 residues. CDR3 region: CASSLVRGAYEQYF. As DNA, the CDR3 is TGTGCCAGCAGCTTAGTACGGGGGGCCTACGAGCAGTACTTC. Full variable domain (remainder filled in from reference TRBV11-2 and TRBJ2-7): EAGVAQSPRYKIIEKRQSVAFWCNPISGHATLYWYQQILGQGPKLLIQFQNNGVVDDSQLPKDRFSAERLKGVDSTLKIQPAKLEDSAVYLCASSLVRGAYEQYFGPGTRLTVT.

The chain joins TRBV7-2 to TRBJ2-7; D gene unclear. Germline CDR1 reads SGHTA; CDR2 reads FQGNSA. The CDR3 covers 13 residues. V dropped 5 bases and J dropped 0 bases, with 8 bases sitting between them. The chain's CDR3 is CASSKESSYEQYF. CDR3 in DNA: TGTGCCAGCAGCAAGGAGAGCTCCTACGAGCAGTACTTC.

The chain carries TRBV28 and TRBJ2-7; D may be TRBD1 (6 bases). The CDR3 is 15 residues long. CDR1 and CDR2 from the germline V gene are MDHEN and SYDVKM. Trimming left V 5 bases short and J 5 bases short, with 19 bases between. CDR3 DNA sequence: TGTGCCAGCAGTCTTCGGGACACCTTTGTAGACGAGCAGTACTTC. This sequence encodes CASSLRDTFVDEQYF.

The chain joins TRBV6-5 to TRBJ2-7; TRBD2 aligns across 14 bases. Trimming took 4 bases from V and 1 from J; bases not matched to a gene: 0. Per the germline V gene, CDR1 is MNHEY and CDR2 is SVGAGI. This CDR3 is built from 15 residues. As DNA, the CDR3 is TGTGCCAGCAGTTGGACTAGCGGGGGGTCCTACGAGCAGTACTTC. Translation: CASSWTSGGSYEQYF.

The chain carries TRBV14 and TRBJ1-1, with D uncertain. The CDR3 is made up of 16 amino acids. CDR1 and CDR2 (germline): SGHDN, FVKESK. V shed 0 bases and J shed 5 bases, with 16 bases lying between them. CDR3 nucleotides: TGTGCCAGCAGCCAAGATCTATGGCAAAGGGAGACTGAAGCTTTCTTT. It encodes CASSQDLWQRETEAFF. Combining the CDR3 with reference TRBV14 and TRBJ1-1 gives the whole variable domain EAGVTQFPSHSVIEKGQTVTLRCDPISGHDNLYWYRRVMGKEIKFLLHFVKESKQDESGMPNNRFLAERTGGTYSTLKVQPAELEDSGVYFCASSQDLWQRETEAFFGQGTRLTVV.

The rearrangement links TRBV30 to TRBJ1-1; 9 bases are a match to TRBD1. V lost 3 bases, J lost 1 base, and 9 bases stayed unmatched. Germline V CDR1 and CDR2: GTSNPN, SVGIG (reference sequence). The CDR3 contains 16 residues. CDR3 in amino acids: CAWSPGDREWNTEAFF. CDR3 nucleotide sequence: TGTGCCTGGAGCCCAGGGGACAGGGAGTGGAACACTGAAGCTTTCTTT.

CDR3: CASSLVGGRISYEQYF. The CDR3 DNA is TGCGCCAGCAGCTTGGTTGGCGGGAGAATCTCCTACGAGCAGTACTTC. This chain joins TRBV5-1 and TRBJ2-7, with 7 nucleotides matching TRBD2. V lost 0 bases and J lost 0; bases outside the gene matches: 6. This CDR3 has 16 residues. Germline V gene data show CDR1 as SGHRS and CDR2 as YFSETQ.

The chain couples TRBV10-1 to TRBJ1-1; D unclear. CDR3 length: 15 amino acids. Germline CDR1 is WNHNN and CDR2 is SYGVQD (reference sequence). The V gene lost 0 bases and the J gene lost 7 bases, with 15 bases spanning the gap. CDR3 DNA sequence: TGCGCCAGCAGTGAGTCGGCGGGCAGCGGAGTTGAAGCTTTCTTT. Its translation is CASSESAGSGVEAFF.

The chain couples TRBV2 to TRBJ2-7; TRBD1 matches at 10 bases. The CDR3 is 12 residues long. Germline CDR1 SNHLY, CDR2 FYNNEI. With 10 bases clipped from V and 6 bases from J, the junction kept 6 bases outside the gene matches. For the CDR3, the DNA is TGTGCCAAAACAAGGACAGGGGGCGAGCAGTACTTC. Protein sequence: CAKTRTGGEQYF. The full variable domain, in which reference TRBV2 and TRBJ2-7 provide the parts outside the CDR3, is EPEVTQTPSHQVTQMGQEVILRCVPISNHLYFYWYRQILGQKVEFLVSFYNNEISEKSEIFDDQFSVERPDGSNFTLKIRSTKLEDSAMYFCAKTRTGGEQYFGPGTRLTVT.

This clone was recorded only once. The chain joins TRBV5-8 to TRBJ2-3; 14 bases are shared with TRBD2. CDR3 length equals 16 residues. Unmatched junction bases numbered 4, after V lost 2 bases and J lost 5 bases. CDR1 SGHTS and CDR2 YDEGEE come from the germline V gene. As DNA, the CDR3 is TGTGCCAGCAGCTTTGGGACTAGCGGGAGTGTAGATACGCAGTATTTT. This translates into CASSFGTSGSVDTQYF.

By sample fraction, this clone is medium-sized. The CDR3 nucleotides read TGTGCCAGCAGCCCCGGACAAAACCAAGAGACCCAGTACTTC. Amino acids: CASSPGQNQETQYF. The chain combines TRBV6-5 with TRBJ2-5; TRBD1 is a possible D gene (5 bases). Germline V gene data show CDR1 as MNHEY and CDR2 as SVGAGI. V lost 6 bases to trimming and J lost 0 bases, with 11 bases between them. The CDR3 extends over 14 amino acids.

The chain couples TRBV5-1 to TRBJ2-7; perhaps TRBD1 as D (5 bases). CDR3 length equals 14 residues. With 4 bases removed from V and 0 bases from J, the gap between germline ends came to 11 bases. Germline V CDR1 and CDR2: SGHRS, YFSETQ. The CDR3 protein is CASSLRASSYEQYF. For the CDR3, the DNA is TGCGCCAGCAGCCTCAGGGCCAGCTCCTACGAGCAGTACTTC.